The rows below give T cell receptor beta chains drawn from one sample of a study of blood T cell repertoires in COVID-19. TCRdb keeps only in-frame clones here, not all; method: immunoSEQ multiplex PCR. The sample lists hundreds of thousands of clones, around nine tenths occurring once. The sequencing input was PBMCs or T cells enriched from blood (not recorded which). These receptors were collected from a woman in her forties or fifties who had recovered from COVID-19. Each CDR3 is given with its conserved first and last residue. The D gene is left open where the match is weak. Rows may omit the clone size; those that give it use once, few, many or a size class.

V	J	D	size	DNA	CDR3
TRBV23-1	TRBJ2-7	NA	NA	TGCGCCAGCAGTCAGGCAGGGGAACACGAGCAGTACTTC	CASSQAGEHEQYF
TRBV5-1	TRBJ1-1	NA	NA	TGCGCCAGCAGCTCAGATCAGGGGTTATACACTGAAGCTTTCTTT	CASSSDQGLYTEAFF
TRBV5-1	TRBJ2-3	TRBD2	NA	TGCGCCAGCAGCTTGGCAGCGGGAGGGCGGGATACGCAGTATTTT	CASSLAAGGRDTQYF
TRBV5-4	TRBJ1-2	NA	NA	TGTGCCAGCAGCCCTGATCGTCAGTATGGCTACACCTTC	CASSPDRQYGYTF
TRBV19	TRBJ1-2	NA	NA	TGTGCCAGTAGTCGGGACAAACTGGGCTACACCTTC	CASSRDKLGYTF
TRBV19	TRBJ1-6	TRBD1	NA	TGTGCCAGTAGTATGGAGGACAGGGTCAATTCACCCCTCCACTTT	CASSMEDRVNSPLHF
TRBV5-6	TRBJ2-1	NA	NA	TGTGCCAGCAGCTTCGTAACTAGTCGTGCCTACAATGAGCAGTTCTTC	CASSFVTSRAYNEQFF
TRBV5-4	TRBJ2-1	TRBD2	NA	TGTGCCAGCAGCGACGGCCGGCGGGAGGCTGAGCAGTTCTTC	CASSDGRREAEQFF
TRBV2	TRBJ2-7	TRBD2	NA	TGTGCCAGCAGTGAGACTAGCGGGGGCTCCTACGAGCAGTACTTC	CASSETSGGSYEQYF
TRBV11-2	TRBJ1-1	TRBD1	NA	TGTGCCAGCAGCTCACAGGGGTCCAGCACTGAAGCTTTCTTT	CASSSQGSSTEAFF
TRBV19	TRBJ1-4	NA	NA	TGTGCCAGTAGCACACAGGATGAAAAACTGTTTTTT	CASSTQDEKLFF
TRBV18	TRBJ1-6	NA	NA	TGTGTCAGCTCACCAAGGGAGTCCTATAATTCACCCCTCCACTTT	CVSSPRESYNSPLHF
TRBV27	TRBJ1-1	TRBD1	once	TGTGCCAGCAGTTCACCCGGACAGGGTGCAGCTGAAGCTTTCTTT	CASSSPGQGAAEAFF